The 20 T cell receptor beta chains below all came from one sample that was sequenced in a study of OX40 agonist ivuxolimab in advanced cancers. Method: immunoSEQ multiplex PCR; TCRdb's copy keeps in-frame clones and lacks some. Here the sample spans about 16,000 clones, 75% to 85% being singletons. The sample in question was CD4+ or CD8+ T cells sorted from blood, obtained in a trial of the OX40 agonist ivuxolimab. The receptors here all came from an adult with an advanced solid tumor such as melanoma, head and neck, liver or kidney cancer.

The chain combines TRBV28 with TRBJ2-1, with D unclear. Per germline, CDR1 MDHEN and CDR2 SYDVKM. V was pared by 2 bases and J by 0 bases, with 5 bases between. The CDR3 spans 14 residues. In DNA form, the CDR3 reads TGTGCCAGCAGTTTAATGCCCTCCTACAATGAGCAGTTCTTC. It translates to CASSLMPSYNEQFF.

J is TRBJ2-3 and V is TRBV5-6; the D gene is possibly TRBD1 (6 bases). Germline values: CDR1 SGHDT, CDR2 YYEEEE. Trimming shortened V by 4 bases and J by 10 bases, and 19 bases separated the two germline ends. The CDR3 loop spans 14 amino acids. The CDR3 nucleotides are TGTGCCAGCAGCCCGACAGGTTGGGGATCCCCGCAGTATTTT. It encodes CASSPTGWGSPQYF.

The chain recombines TRBV4-3 with TRBJ2-5, with D unclear. The CDR3 contains 14 residues. CDR1 and CDR2 from the germline V gene are LGHNA and YSLEER. V dropped 1 base and J dropped 4 bases, with 10 bases sitting between them. The chain's CDR3 is CASSQVVGRETQYF. DNA for the CDR3: TGCGCCAGCAGCCAAGTTGTGGGTCGAGAGACCCAGTACTTC.

The chain carries TRBV27 and TRBJ2-1, with D possibly TRBD2 on 6 matching bases. Trimming cost V 1 base and J 2 bases, with 12 bases left between them. There are 16 residues in the CDR3. Germline CDR1 and CDR2: MNHEY and SMNVEV (reference sequence). The CDR3, as DNA: TGTGCCAGCAGTTTATTTGCGGGACCTACCTACAATGAGCAGTTCTTC. Its protein is CASSLFAGPTYNEQFF.

This clone has only a few counts. The gene calls are TRBV7-3 and TRBJ2-1; D tentatively reads TRBD1 or TRBD2 (6 bases each). V lost 1 base, J lost 7 bases, and 11 bases lay in between. This CDR3 comprises 14 residues. CDR1 and CDR2 (germline): SGHTA, FQGTGA. The CDR3 nucleotides are TGTGCCAGCAGCTTAAGTGGGGGGCCGAATGAGCAGTTCTTC. Translating gives CASSLSGGPNEQFF.

CDR3 residues: CASSQGGSPLHF. For the CDR3, the DNA is TGCGCCAGCAGCCAAGGCGGGTCACCCCTCCACTTT. The rearrangement links TRBV4-1 to TRBJ1-6; D not resolved. The CDR3 sequence is 12 residues long. V gave up 1 base and J gave up 10 bases, with 5 bases separating them. Germline CDR1 reads MGHRA; CDR2 reads YSYEKL.

The rearrangement links TRBV4-2 to TRBJ1-3; D is uncertain. CDR3 length: 15 residues. V lost 5 bases and J lost 2, with 13 bases in between. The V gene's germline CDR1 is LGHNA and CDR2 YNFKEQ. The CDR3: CASSFDEDPGNTIYF. CDR3 nucleotide sequence: TGTGCCAGCAGCTTTGACGAGGACCCTGGAAACACCATATATTTT.

This clone showed up just a few times. The chain is built from TRBV10-1 and TRBJ2-7; D possibly corresponds to TRBD1 (7 bases). Trimming took off 7 bases at V and 0 bases at J, with 22 bases between the two ends. The CDR3 is made up of 17 amino acids. Germline V gene data show CDR1 as WNHNN and CDR2 as SYGVQD (reference sequence). CDR3 amino acids: CASNLDRSGGFSYEQYF. CDR3 nucleotides: TGCGCCAGCAACCTGGACAGGTCCGGGGGTTTCTCCTACGAGCAGTACTTC.

This chain links TRBV19 with TRBJ2-7, with D unclear. V was clipped by 1 base and J by 2 bases, with 15 bases between them. Germline-derived CDR1 and CDR2 are LNHDA and SQIVND (reference sequence). This CDR3 is 16 amino acids long. CDR3 loop: CASSIAVGSSAYEQYF. The CDR3 nucleotides read TGTGCCAGTAGTATAGCCGTGGGGTCCTCCGCCTACGAGCAGTACTTC.

This chain uses TRBV7-6 with TRBJ1-2, with D perhaps matching TRBD1 (5 bases). The V end was cut by 4 bases, the J end by 8 bases, with 17 bases between. Germline lookup yields CDR1 SGHVS and CDR2 FNYEAQ. This CDR3 spans 14 amino acids. Here the CDR3 reads CASSSGPNTEGYTF. The CDR3 region has the DNA TGTGCCAGCAGCTCAGGGCCGAACACAGAGGGCTACACCTTC.

The chain has TRBV6-4 and TRBJ2-3; possible D gene TRBD2, 5 bases. Between the trimmed V and J ends, which lost 6 bases and 8 bases, there was a span of 15 bases. Germline assignment: CDR1 MRHNA and CDR2 SNTAGT. The length of the CDR3 is 13 residues. CDR3 DNA: TGTGCCAGCAGGGCCGGGCCGGGAAGTACGCAGTATTTT. It is translated as CASRAGPGSTQYF.

V gene TRBV7-9 combines with J gene TRBJ1-4; no definite D call. Germline lookup yields CDR1 SEHNR and CDR2 FQNEAQ (reference sequence). The CDR3 contains 15 residues. V lost 1 base and J 5 bases, leaving 11 bases between the germline ends. DNA for the CDR3: TGTGCCAGCAGCTTAGAGGTGGGAGAGAATGAAAAACTGTTTTTT. Encoded protein: CASSLEVGENEKLFF.

This chain connects TRBV7-9 to TRBJ2-7; perhaps TRBD2 as D (5 bases). Germline lookup yields CDR1 SEHNR and CDR2 FQNEAQ (reference sequence). The CDR3 runs to 12 residues. V shed 10 bases and J shed 0 bases, with 10 bases lying between them. This CDR3 is CATEGFSYEQYF. The CDR3 DNA follows: TGTGCCACCGAGGGATTCTCCTACGAGCAGTACTTC.

This rearrangement joins TRBV11-1 to TRBJ1-2; D is ambiguous. Germline lookup yields CDR1 SGHAT and CDR2 FQDESV (reference sequence). V lost 4 bases and J 3 bases, leaving 15 bases between the germline ends. The CDR3 consists of 15 residues. The CDR3 protein is CASSSLTGTDYGYTF. The CDR3 coding sequence is TGTGCCAGCAGCTCCCTTACGGGAACGGACTATGGCTACACCTTC. Drawing the rest from reference TRBV11-1 and TRBJ1-2, the complete variable domain is EAEVAQSPRYKITEKSQAVAFWCDPISGHATLYWYRQILGQGPELLVQFQDESVVDDSQLPKDRFSAERLKGVDSTLKIQPAELGDSAMYLCASSSLTGTDYGYTFGSGTRLTVV.

The chain links TRBV7-8 to TRBJ2-7, with D hard to call. V lost 5 bases and J 0 bases, leaving 8 bases between the germline ends. CDR3 size: 13 residues. CDR1 is SGHVS and CDR2 is FQNEAQ in the germline V gene. The CDR3 loop is CASSRENSYEQYF. The DNA of the CDR3 is TGTGCCAGCAGCAGGGAAAACTCCTACGAGCAGTACTTC.

This rearrangement joins TRBV6-5 to TRBJ2-2; D is undetermined. Trimming took 0 bases from V and 1 from J, leaving 6 bases between them. The CDR3 loop spans 15 amino acids. Germline CDR1 is MNHEY and CDR2 is SVGAGI. CDR3 sequence (DNA): TGTGCCAGCAGTTACTCAACCGAGAACACCGGGGAGCTGTTTTTT. Encoded protein: CASSYSTENTGELFF.

The genes are TRBV28 and TRBJ1-1, with 8 nucleotides matching TRBD1. Germline CDR1 MDHEN, CDR2 SYDVKM. This CDR3 has 18 residues. V lost 5 bases and J lost 1; bases outside the gene matches: 15. DNA of the CDR3: TGTGCCAGCAGTCCAACCGAAAGTCAGGGACAGGCGAACACTGAAGCTTTCTTT. Translating it yields CASSPTESQGQANTEAFF.

The V call is TRBV5-6, the J call TRBJ1-4; 7 bases are shared with TRBD1. V was pared by 4 bases and J by 8 bases, with 8 bases of the junction left unmatched. Germline lookup yields CDR1 SGHDT and CDR2 YYEEEE. CDR3 length equals 14 residues. The CDR3 DNA sequence: TGTGCCAGCAGCGGGGCGACAGGGTCCGAAAAACTGTTTTTT. Protein sequence: CASSGATGSEKLFF.

This clone was seen once. The chain joins TRBV28 to TRBJ2-7; either TRBD1 or TRBD2 may fit D (5 bases each). CDR3 length: 13 residues. The germline gives CDR1 MDHEN, CDR2 SYDVKM. Trimming took off 1 base at V and 9 bases at J, with 13 bases between the two ends. The CDR3 DNA reads as TGTGCCAGCAGTTTATATGGCAGGGACGGGCAGTACTTC. It yields the protein CASSLYGRDGQYF. Full variable domain (missing parts from reference TRBV28 and TRBJ2-7): DVKVTQSSRYLVKRTGEKVFLECVQDMDHENMFWYRQDPGLGLRLIYFSYDVKMKEKGDIPEGYSVSREKKERFSLILESASTNQTSMYLCASSLYGRDGQYFGPGTRLTVT.

This clone was counted a few times. V and J are TRBV2 and TRBJ2-7; TRBD2 matches at 7 bases. V shed 9 bases and J 1 base; nucleotides not matched to a gene: 6. The CDR3 has 13 residues. The germline CDR1 and CDR2 sequences are SNHLY and FYNNEI. In nucleotides, the CDR3 is TGTGCCAGTATGAGGCGGGGGTCCTACGAGCAGTACTTC. Protein product: CASMRRGSYEQYF. The variable domain in full, with the rest retrieved from reference TRBV2 and TRBJ2-7, is EPEVTQTPSHQVTQMGQEVILRCVPISNHLYFYWYRQILGQKVEFLVSFYNNEISEKSEIFDDQFSVERPDGSNFTLKIRSTKLEDSAMYFCASMRRGSYEQYFGPGTRLTVT.